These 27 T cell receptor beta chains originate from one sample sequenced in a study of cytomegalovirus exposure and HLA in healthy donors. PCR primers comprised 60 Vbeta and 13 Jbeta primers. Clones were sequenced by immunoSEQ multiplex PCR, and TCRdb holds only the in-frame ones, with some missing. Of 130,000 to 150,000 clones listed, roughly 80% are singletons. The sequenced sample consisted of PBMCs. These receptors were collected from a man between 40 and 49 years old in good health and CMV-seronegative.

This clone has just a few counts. CDR3 nucleotides: TGTGCCAGCAGATGGGACAGGGGGAATGAAAAACTGTTTTTT. It translates to CASRWDRGNEKLFF. The V and J genes are TRBV6-5 and TRBJ1-4; 11 bases agree with TRBD1. V trimming: 6 bases; J trimming: 5 bases; junction bases outside the gene matches: 2. Germline loops: CDR1 MNHEY, CDR2 SVGAGI. The CDR3 runs to 14 residues.

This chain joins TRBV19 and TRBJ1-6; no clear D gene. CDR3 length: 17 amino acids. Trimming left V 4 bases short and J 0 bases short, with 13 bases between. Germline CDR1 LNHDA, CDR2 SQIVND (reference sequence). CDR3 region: CASSSDGKSSYNSPLHF. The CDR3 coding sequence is TGTGCCAGTAGTAGTGACGGGAAGAGCTCCTATAATTCACCCCTCCACTTT.

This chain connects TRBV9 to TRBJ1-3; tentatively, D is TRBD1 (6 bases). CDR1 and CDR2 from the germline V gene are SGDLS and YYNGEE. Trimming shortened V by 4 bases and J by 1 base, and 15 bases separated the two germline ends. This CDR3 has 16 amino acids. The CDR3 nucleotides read TGTGCCAGCAGCTCAGCCGGGACACATTCTGGAAACACCATATATTTT. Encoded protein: CASSSAGTHSGNTIYF.

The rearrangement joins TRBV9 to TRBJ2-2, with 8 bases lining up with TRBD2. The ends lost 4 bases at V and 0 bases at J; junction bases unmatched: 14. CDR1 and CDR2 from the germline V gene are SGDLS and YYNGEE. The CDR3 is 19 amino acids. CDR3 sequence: CASSILLGGGPSNTGELFF. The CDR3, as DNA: TGTGCCAGCAGCATCCTCTTGGGCGGGGGGCCCTCGAACACCGGGGAGCTGTTTTTT.

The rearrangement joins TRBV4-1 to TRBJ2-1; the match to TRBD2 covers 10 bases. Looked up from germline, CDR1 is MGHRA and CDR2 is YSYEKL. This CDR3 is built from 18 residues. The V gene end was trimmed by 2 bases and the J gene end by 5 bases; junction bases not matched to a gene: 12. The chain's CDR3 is CASSQTTSGVTSNNEQFF. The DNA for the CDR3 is TGCGCCAGCAGCCAAACTACTAGCGGGGTTACTTCCAACAATGAGCAGTTCTTC.

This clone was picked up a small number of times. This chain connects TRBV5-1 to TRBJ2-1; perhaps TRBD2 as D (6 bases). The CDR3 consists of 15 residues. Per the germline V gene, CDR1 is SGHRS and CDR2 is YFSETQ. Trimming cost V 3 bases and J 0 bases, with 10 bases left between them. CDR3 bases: TGCGCCAGCAGCTCCGACGGGAGCTCCTACAATGAGCAGTTCTTC. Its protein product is CASSSDGSSYNEQFF. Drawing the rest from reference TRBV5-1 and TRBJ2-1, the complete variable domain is KAGVTQTPRYLIKTRGQQVTLSCSPISGHRSVSWYQQTPGQGLQFLFEYFSETQRNKGNFPGRFSGRQFSNSRSEMNVSTLELGDSALYLCASSSDGSSYNEQFFGPGTRLTVL.

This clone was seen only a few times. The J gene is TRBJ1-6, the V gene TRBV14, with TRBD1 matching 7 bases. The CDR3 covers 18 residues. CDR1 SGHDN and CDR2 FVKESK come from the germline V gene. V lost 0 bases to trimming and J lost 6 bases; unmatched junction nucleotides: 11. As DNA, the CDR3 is TGTGCCAGCAGCCAAGATCCTACACGCGACAGGGTTAATTCACCCCTCCACTTT. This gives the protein CASSQDPTRDRVNSPLHF. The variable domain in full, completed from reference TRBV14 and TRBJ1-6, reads EAGVTQFPSHSVIEKGQTVTLRCDPISGHDNLYWYRRVMGKEIKFLLHFVKESKQDESGMPNNRFLAERTGGTYSTLKVQPAELEDSGVYFCASSQDPTRDRVNSPLHFGNGTRLTVT.

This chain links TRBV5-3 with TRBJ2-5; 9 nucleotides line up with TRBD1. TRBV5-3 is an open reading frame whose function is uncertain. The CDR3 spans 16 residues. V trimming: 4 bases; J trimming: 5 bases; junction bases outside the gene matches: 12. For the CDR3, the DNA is TGTGCCAGAAGCCAATCGCCGGGACAGGGAAGGGAGACCCAGTACTTC. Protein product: CARSQSPGQGRETQYF.

The CDR3 bases are TGTGCCAGCAGCAAAGTCCTAGGCAGGGGATCAAACACAGATACGCAGTATTTT. This translates into CASSKVLGRGSNTDTQYF. J is TRBJ2-3 and V is TRBV21-1; TRBD1 was called by the table and not checked on the DNA. TRBV21-1 is assigned pseudogene status. The CDR3 length is 18 residues.

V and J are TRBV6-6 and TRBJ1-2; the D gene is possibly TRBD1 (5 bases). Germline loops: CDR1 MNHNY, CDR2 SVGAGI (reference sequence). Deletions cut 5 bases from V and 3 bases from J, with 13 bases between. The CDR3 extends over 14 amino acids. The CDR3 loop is CASSHAEGHYGYTF. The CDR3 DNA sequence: TGTGCCAGCAGTCACGCGGAGGGACACTATGGCTACACCTTC.

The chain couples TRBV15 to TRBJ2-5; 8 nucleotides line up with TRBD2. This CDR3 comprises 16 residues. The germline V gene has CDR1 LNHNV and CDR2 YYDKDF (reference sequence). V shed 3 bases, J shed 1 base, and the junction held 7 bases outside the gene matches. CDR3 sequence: CATSRVGGLGQETQYF. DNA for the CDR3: TGTGCCACCAGCAGGGTAGGGGGACTAGGCCAAGAGACCCAGTACTTC.

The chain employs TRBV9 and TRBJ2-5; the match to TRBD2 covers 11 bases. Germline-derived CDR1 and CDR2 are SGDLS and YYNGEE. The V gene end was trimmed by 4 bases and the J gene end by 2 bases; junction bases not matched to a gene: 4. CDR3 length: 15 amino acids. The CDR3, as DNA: TGTGCCAGCAGCCGACTAGCGGGGAGGCAAGAGACCCAGTACTTC. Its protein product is CASSRLAGRQETQYF.

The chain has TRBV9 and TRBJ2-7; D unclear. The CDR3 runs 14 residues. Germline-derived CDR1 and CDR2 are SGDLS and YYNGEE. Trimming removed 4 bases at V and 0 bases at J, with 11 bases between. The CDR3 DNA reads TGTGCCAGCAGCTTGGGCAGTAGCTCCTACGAGCAGTACTTC. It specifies CASSLGSSSYEQYF.

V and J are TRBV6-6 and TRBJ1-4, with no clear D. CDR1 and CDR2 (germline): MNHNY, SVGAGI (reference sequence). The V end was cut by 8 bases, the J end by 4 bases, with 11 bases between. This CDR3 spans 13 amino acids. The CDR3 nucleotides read TGTGCCAGCGGTGGGCCGCTTAATGAAAAACTGTTTTTT. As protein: CASGGPLNEKLFF.

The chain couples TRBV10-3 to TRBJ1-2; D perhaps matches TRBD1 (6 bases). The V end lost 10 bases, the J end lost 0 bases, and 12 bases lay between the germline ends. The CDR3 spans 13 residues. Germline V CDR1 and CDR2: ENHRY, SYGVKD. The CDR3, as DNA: TGTGCCACCCAGGACAGAACTAACTATGGCTACACCTTC. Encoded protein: CATQDRTNYGYTF.

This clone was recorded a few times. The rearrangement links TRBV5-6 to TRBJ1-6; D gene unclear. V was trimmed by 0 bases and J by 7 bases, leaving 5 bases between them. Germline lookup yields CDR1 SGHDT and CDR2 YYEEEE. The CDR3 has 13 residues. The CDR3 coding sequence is TGTGCCAGCAGCTTGGCTGTGAATTCACCCCTCCACTTT. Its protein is CASSLAVNSPLHF.

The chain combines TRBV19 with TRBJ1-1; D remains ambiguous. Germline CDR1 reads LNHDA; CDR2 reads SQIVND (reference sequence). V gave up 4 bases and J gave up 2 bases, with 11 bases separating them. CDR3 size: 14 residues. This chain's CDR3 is CASSTLSLNTEAFF. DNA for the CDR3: TGTGCCAGTAGTACCCTCTCCCTCAACACTGAAGCTTTCTTT.

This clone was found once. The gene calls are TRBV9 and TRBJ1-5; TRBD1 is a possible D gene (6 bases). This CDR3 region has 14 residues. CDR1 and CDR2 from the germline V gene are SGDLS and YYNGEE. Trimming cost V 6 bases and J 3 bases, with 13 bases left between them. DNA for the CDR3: TGTGCCAGCAACATACAGGGTTACAATCAGCCCCAGCATTTT. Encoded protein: CASNIQGYNQPQHF.

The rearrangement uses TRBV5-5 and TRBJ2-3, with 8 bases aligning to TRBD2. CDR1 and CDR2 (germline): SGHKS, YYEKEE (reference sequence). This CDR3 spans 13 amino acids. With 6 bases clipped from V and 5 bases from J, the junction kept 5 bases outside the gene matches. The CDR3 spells CASTLAGGDTQYF. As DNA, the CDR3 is TGTGCCAGCACCCTCGCGGGGGGAGATACGCAGTATTTT.

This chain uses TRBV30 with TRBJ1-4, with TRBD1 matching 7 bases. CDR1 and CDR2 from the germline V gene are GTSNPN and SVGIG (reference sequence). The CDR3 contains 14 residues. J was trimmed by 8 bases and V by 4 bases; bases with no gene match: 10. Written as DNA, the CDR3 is TGTGCCTGGACCCGGGGACAGTTAAGGGAAAAACTGTTTTTT. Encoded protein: CAWTRGQLREKLFF.

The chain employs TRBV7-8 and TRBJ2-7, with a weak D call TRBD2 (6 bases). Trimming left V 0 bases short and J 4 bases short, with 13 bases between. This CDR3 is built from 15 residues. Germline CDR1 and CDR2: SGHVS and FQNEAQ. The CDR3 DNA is TGTGCCAGCAGCTTAGCGGGGGGACCTCGGTACGAGCAGTACTTC. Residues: CASSLAGGPRYEQYF.

CDR3 amino acids: CAGAGGLADTQYF. In DNA form, the CDR3 reads TGTGCGGGAGCGGGGGGGCTGGCAGATACGCAGTATTTT. The chain couples TRBV9 to TRBJ2-3; 10 bases agree with TRBD2. From germline, CDR1 is SGDLS and CDR2 YYNGEE. The CDR3 is made up of 13 amino acids.

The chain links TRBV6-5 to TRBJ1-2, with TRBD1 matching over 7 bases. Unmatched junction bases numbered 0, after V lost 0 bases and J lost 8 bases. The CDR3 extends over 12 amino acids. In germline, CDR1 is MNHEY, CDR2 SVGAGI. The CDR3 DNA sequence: TGTGCCAGCAGTTACTCGACAGGGGGCTACACCTTC. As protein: CASSYSTGGYTF.

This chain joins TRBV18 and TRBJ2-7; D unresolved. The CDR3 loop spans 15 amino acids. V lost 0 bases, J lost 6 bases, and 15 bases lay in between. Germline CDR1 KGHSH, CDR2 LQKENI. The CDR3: CASSPPSGALREQYF. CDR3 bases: TGTGCCAGCTCACCACCGTCAGGTGCTCTTCGCGAGCAGTACTTC.

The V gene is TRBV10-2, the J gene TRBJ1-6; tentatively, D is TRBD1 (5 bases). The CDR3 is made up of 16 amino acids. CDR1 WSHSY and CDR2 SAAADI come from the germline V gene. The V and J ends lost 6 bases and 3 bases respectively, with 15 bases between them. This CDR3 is CASRDDRESYNSPLHF. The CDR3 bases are TGCGCCAGCAGAGACGACAGAGAAAGCTATAATTCACCCCTCCACTTT.

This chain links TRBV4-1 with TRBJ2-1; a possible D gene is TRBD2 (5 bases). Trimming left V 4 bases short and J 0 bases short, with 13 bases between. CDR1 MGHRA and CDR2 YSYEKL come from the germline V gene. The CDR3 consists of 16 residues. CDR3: CASSRSEDSSYNEQFF. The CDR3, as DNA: TGCGCCAGCAGCCGGTCGGAGGATAGCTCCTACAATGAGCAGTTCTTC.

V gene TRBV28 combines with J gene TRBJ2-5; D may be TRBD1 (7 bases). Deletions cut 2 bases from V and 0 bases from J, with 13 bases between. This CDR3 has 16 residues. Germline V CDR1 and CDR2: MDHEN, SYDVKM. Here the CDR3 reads CASSLGGTEYQETQYF. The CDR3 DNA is TGTGCCAGCAGTTTAGGAGGGACAGAGTACCAAGAGACCCAGTACTTC. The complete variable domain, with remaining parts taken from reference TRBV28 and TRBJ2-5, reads DVKVTQSSRYLVKRTGEKVFLECVQDMDHENMFWYRQDPGLGLRLIYFSYDVKMKEKGDIPEGYSVSREKKERFSLILESASTNQTSMYLCASSLGGTEYQETQYFGPGTRLLVL.